A selection of T cell receptor beta chains follows, all from one sample in a study of blood T cell repertoires in COVID-19. Clones were read by immunoSEQ multiplex PCR, and TCRdb kept only the in-frame ones, dropping some. The repertoire has 95,000 to 150,000 clones, over 75% of them found once; the top ten carry around 30%. The sample comprised peripheral blood. The receptors here all came from a man between 70 and 80 years old with active or convalescent COVID-19. CDR3s include the opening cysteine and the closing phenylalanine or tryptophan. The D gene is left open where the match is weak. Rows give clone size only sometimes, using once, few, many, or a class for an expanded clone.

>TRBV5-6|.|TRBJ1-1|TRBD1
TGTGCCAGCAGCCTGGGACAGGGAATGAACACTGAAGCTTTCTTT
CASSLGQGMNTEAFF
>TRBV6-1|.|TRBJ1-2|TRBD1
TGTGCCAGCAGTGGAACGACAGGGGACTATGGCTACACCTTC
CASSGTTGDYGYTF
>TRBV10-3|.|TRBJ2-7|.
TGTGCCCCAGACTACCCCTACGAGCAGTACTTC
CAPDYPYEQYF
>TRBV27|.|TRBJ1-5|.
TGTGCCAGCAGTCGCTTGCAGGGAAATCAGCCCCAGCATTTT
CASSRLQGNQPQHF
>TRBV28|.|TRBJ2-6|.
TGTGCCAGCAGTTTATGGAGGTCTGGGGCCAACGTCCTGACTTTC
CASSLWRSGANVLTF
>TRBV18|once|TRBJ2-5|TRBD1
TGTGCCAGCTCACCCCCCCGGGGGACAGGACAAGAGACCCAGTACTTC
CASSPPRGTGQETQYF
>TRBV28|.|TRBJ1-5|.
TGTGCCAGCAGCTCGGGGGGGGTTGGCAATCAGCCCCAGCATTTT
CASSSGGVGNQPQHF
>TRBV6-5|.|TRBJ2-7|TRBD2
TGTGCCAGCACCGGACTAGCGGAACCCTACGAGCAGTACTTC
CASTGLAEPYEQYF
>TRBV25-1|once|TRBJ2-5|.
TGTGCCAGCGGCGCAGGGGTAGAGACCCAGTACTTC
CASGAGVETQYF
>TRBV27|.|TRBJ1-2|.
TGTGCCAGCAGCCCCCCCGACAGCAGGATCGACGGCTACACCTTC
CASSPPDSRIDGYTF
>TRBV7-6|.|TRBJ2-5|.
TGTGCCAGCAGCATTTCTAACCAAGAGACCCAGTACTTC
CASSISNQETQYF
>TRBV11-2|.|TRBJ2-3|.
TGTGCCAGCAGCTTAGGACGACAAGATACGCAGTATTTT
CASSLGRQDTQYF
>TRBV6-5|.|TRBJ2-2|TRBD1
TGTGCCAGCAGCAGACAGGGCGCGAACACCGGGGAGCTGTTTTTT
CASSRQGANTGELFF
>TRBV4-2|.|TRBJ2-3|.
TGTGCCAGCAGTACTGAGACAGGAGTGATTACAGATACGCAGTATTTT
CASSTETGVITDTQYF
>TRBV19|.|TRBJ2-5|TRBD2
TGTGCCAGTAGTATCGGAGCGGGAGGGGAATTCAGAGAGACCCAGTACTTC
CASSIGAGGEFRETQYF
>TRBV7-9|.|TRBJ1-3|TRBD1
TGTGCCAGCAGCCACCGACAGGGTGTTACTGGAAACACCATATATTTT
CASSHRQGVTGNTIYF
>TRBV3-1/TRBV3-2|.|TRBJ1-5|.
TGTGCCAGCAGCCAAGTTGGGAAGGGAGGGACAAATCAGCCCCAGCATTTT
CASSQVGKGGTNQPQHF
>TRBV7-9|once|TRBJ2-5|.
TGTGCCAGCAGCTTAGACGGGGGGCAGACCCAGTACTTC
CASSLDGGQTQYF
>TRBV27|.|TRBJ1-5|.
TGTGCCAGCAGTTTATTCCGCCCTTACAGGGACAATCAGCCCCAGCATTTT
CASSLFRPYRDNQPQHF
>TRBV27|.|TRBJ2-7|.
TGTGCCAGCAGCCGCCAGGGGAACGAGCAGTACTTC
CASSRQGNEQYF
>TRBV5-6|.|TRBJ2-5|TRBD2
TGTGCCAGCAGCTTGCCTAGCGGGAGGGTCCAAGAGACCCAGTACTTC
CASSLPSGRVQETQYF
>TRBV19|.|TRBJ2-7|.
TGTGCCACTTTGGACAGCGAGTCCTACGAGCAGTACTTC
CATLDSESYEQYF
>TRBV5-1|.|TRBJ1-2|TRBD1
TGCGCCAGCAGGTCGGGACAGGGGTCCGGTGGCTACACCTTC
CASRSGQGSGGYTF
>TRBV7-9|.|TRBJ2-3|.
TGTGCCAGCAGCTTTTGGCCCGCTAGCACAGATACGCAGTATTTT
CASSFWPASTDTQYF